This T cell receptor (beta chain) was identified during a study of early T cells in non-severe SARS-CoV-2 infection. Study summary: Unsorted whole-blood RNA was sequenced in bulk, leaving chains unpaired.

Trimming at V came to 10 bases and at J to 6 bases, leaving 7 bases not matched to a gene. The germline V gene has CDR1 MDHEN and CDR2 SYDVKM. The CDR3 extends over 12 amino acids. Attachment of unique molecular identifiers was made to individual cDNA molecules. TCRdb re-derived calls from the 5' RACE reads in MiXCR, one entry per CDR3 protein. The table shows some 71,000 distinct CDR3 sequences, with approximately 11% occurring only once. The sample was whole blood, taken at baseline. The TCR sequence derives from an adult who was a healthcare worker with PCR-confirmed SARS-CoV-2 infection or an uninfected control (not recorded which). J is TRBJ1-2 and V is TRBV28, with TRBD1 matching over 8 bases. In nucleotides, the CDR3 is TGTGCCATTAGGGGACAGGAGGATGGCTACACCTTC. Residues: CAIRGQEDGYTF.